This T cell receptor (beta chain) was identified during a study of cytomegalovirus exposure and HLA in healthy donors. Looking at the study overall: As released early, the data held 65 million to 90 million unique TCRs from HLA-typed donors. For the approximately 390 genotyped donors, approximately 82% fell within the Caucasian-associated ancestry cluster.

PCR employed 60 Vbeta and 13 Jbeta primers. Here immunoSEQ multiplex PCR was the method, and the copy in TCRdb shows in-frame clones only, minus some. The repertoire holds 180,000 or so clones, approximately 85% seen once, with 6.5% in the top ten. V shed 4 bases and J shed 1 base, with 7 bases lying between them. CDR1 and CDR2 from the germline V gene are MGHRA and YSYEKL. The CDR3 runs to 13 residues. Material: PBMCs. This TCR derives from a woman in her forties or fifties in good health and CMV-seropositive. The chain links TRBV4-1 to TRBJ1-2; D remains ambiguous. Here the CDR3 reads CASSPTGNYGYTF. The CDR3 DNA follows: TGCGCCAGCAGCCCGACGGGTAACTATGGCTACACCTTC.